The 27 T cell receptor beta chains below come from one sample, sequenced in a study of early T cells in non-severe SARS-CoV-2 infection. Using its own MiXCR run on the 5' RACE reads, TCRdb lists one record per CDR3 protein. The sample has 46,000 or so distinct CDR3 sequences, roughly 4% seen once. Sequencing was done on a sample of whole blood. Receptors originate from an adult who was a healthcare worker with PCR-confirmed SARS-CoV-2 infection or an uninfected control (not recorded which).

The sample holds many counts of this clonotype. This rearrangement joins TRBV5-1 to TRBJ2-1; 10 nucleotides align to TRBD2. CDR3 length equals 18 residues. V shed 0 bases, J shed 0 bases, and the junction held 6 bases outside the gene matches. Germline-derived CDR1 and CDR2 are SGHRS and YFSETQ. CDR3 sequence reads: CASSLAQASGGSYNEQFF. The CDR3 DNA sequence: TGCGCCAGCAGCTTGGCCCAGGCTAGCGGGGGCTCCTACAATGAGCAGTTCTTC.

This clonotype was seen more than once but under ten times. The V call is TRBV29-1, the J call TRBJ2-1; D remains unclear. Trimming pared 3 bases from V and 5 bases from J, leaving 2 bases between. There are 10 residues in the CDR3. Looked up from germline, CDR1 is SQVTM and CDR2 is ANQGSEA. CDR3 sequence reads: CSVDHNEQFF. DNA of the CDR3: TGCAGCGTTGACCACAATGAGCAGTTCTTC.

This clonotype was counted ten times or more. The rearrangement joins TRBV7-8 to TRBJ2-7; D may match TRBD1 or TRBD2 (5 bases each). Trimming took off 5 bases at V and 5 bases at J, with 28 bases between the two ends. Germline loops: CDR1 SGHVS, CDR2 FQNEAQ. This CDR3 is built from 18 residues. The CDR3 DNA is TGTGCCAGCAGCCCCTCAAGCCAACCGGGACGGCTATCCCACGAGCAGTACTTC. Residues: CASSPSSQPGRLSHEQYF.

Many counts were recorded for this clonotype. The chain is built from TRBV29-1 and TRBJ2-7; maybe TRBD1 (5 bases). V was shortened by 0 bases and J by 3 bases, with 12 bases between the two germline ends. CDR1 and CDR2 (germline): SQVTM, ANQGSEA. There are 14 residues in the CDR3. The CDR3 here is CSVEEGGAGYEQYF. CDR3 nucleotides: TGCAGCGTTGAAGAAGGTGGGGCAGGCTACGAGCAGTACTTC.

This clonotype was recorded at least ten times. The chain couples TRBV11-1 to TRBJ1-1, with D unresolved. V was shortened by 3 bases and J by 5 bases, with 7 bases between the two germline ends. Germline loops: CDR1 SGHAT, CDR2 FQDESV (reference sequence). The CDR3 length is 12 residues. The CDR3 loop is CASSFERTEAFF. The DNA of the CDR3 is TGTGCCAGCAGCTTCGAACGGACTGAAGCTTTCTTT. The entire variable domain, with the rest obtained from reference TRBV11-1 and TRBJ1-1, is as follows: EAEVAQSPRYKITEKSQAVAFWCDPISGHATLYWYRQILGQGPELLVQFQDESVVDDSQLPKDRFSAERLKGVDSTLKIQPAELGDSAMYLCASSFERTEAFFGQGTRLTVV.

Regarding this clonotype: Germline and junction disagree at one end, which may indicate a read error. The rearrangement joins TRBV5-1 to TRBJ1-6; tentatively, D is TRBD1 (6 bases). The CDR3 totals 14 residues. In germline, CDR1 is SGHRS, CDR2 YFSETQ. The CDR3 region is CASSPRGDNLHLSF. DNA for the CDR3: TGCGCCAGCAGCCCCCGTGGGGACAACCTACACCTAAGCTTT.

Many counts were recorded for this clonotype. The chain combines TRBV7-9 with TRBJ1-4; D may be TRBD1 (6 bases). The CDR3 is 14 residues long. Trimming took off 0 bases at V and 6 bases at J, with 8 bases between the two ends. Germline V gene lookup returns CDR1 SEHNR and CDR2 FQNEAQ (reference sequence). CDR3 protein: CASSLAGGHEKLFF. CDR3 DNA sequence: TGTGCCAGCAGCTTAGCCGGGGGCCATGAAAAACTGTTTTTT.

This clonotype was seen at least ten times. The rearrangement uses TRBV24-1 and TRBJ2-1; 9 nucleotides align to TRBD1. Germline V CDR1 and CDR2: KGHDR, SFDVKD. Germline trimming cut 6 bases from V and 16 bases from J; bases unmatched to any gene: 9. The CDR3 length is 12 residues. CDR3 DNA sequence: TGTGCCACCAGTCGCGGGACAGGGATACAATTCTTC. Amino acid sequence: CATSRGTGIQFF.

This clonotype was observed many times. J is TRBJ1-3 and V is TRBV2; D remains unclear. Trimming left V 3 bases short and J 0 bases short, with 9 bases between. Looked up from germline, CDR1 is SNHLY and CDR2 is FYNNEI. The CDR3 consists of 15 residues. The CDR3 nucleotides are TGTGCCAGCAGTGACCGCGGAGTCTCTGGAAACACCATATATTTT. Encoded protein: CASSDRGVSGNTIYF.

This clonotype was seen ten or more times. This chain connects TRBV5-3 to TRBJ1-6; no definite D call. TRBV5-3 has ORF status, its function being uncertain. This CDR3 has 18 amino acids. V was cut by 2 bases and J by 7 bases, with 22 bases left in between. The CDR3 nucleotides read TGTGCCAGAAGCTTAGGGTACGAAGGGAACCGGCGGAATTCACCCCTCCACTTT. Its protein is CARSLGYEGNRRNSPLHF.

This clonotype was seen at least ten times. This sequence joins TRBV18 and TRBJ1-5; no definite D call. From germline, CDR1 is KGHSH and CDR2 LQKENI. CDR3 size: 15 residues. V lost 2 bases to trimming and J lost 3 bases, with 11 bases between them. CDR3 region: CASSPSTRNNQPQHF. The CDR3 DNA sequence: TGTGCCAGCTCACCATCGACAAGAAACAATCAGCCCCAGCATTTT.

Many counts were recorded for this clonotype. The chain recombines TRBV6-6 with TRBJ2-3; D may be TRBD2 (5 bases). From germline, CDR1 is MNHNY and CDR2 SVGAGI (reference sequence). This CDR3 is built from 16 residues. Trimming stripped 5 bases from V and 2 bases from J, with 17 bases between. CDR3 sequence (DNA): TGTGCCAGCAGTCCCAGCGACTACTCCTCCACAGATACGCAGTATTTT. Translating it yields CASSPSDYSSTDTQYF.

Written as DNA, the CDR3 is TGTGCCAGCAGCAAGCTCTGGGGACAGGGGATTAAAGAGACCCAGTACTTC. It is translated as CASSKLWGQGIKETQYF. The V gene is TRBV11-2, the J gene TRBJ2-5; 10 bases align to TRBD1. V was clipped by 5 bases and J by 3 bases; unmatched bases: 12. The CDR3 covers 17 residues. CDR1 is SGHAT and CDR2 is FQNNGV in the germline V gene. The full variable domain, its missing parts supplied by reference TRBV11-2 and TRBJ2-5, is EAGVAQSPRYKIIEKRQSVAFWCNPISGHATLYWYQQILGQGPKLLIQFQNNGVVDDSQLPKDRFSAERLKGVDSTLKIQPAKLEDSAVYLCASSKLWGQGIKETQYFGPGTRLLVL.

This clonotype came up many times. The chain employs TRBV14 and TRBJ2-2, with D possibly matching TRBD2 (5 bases). Looked up from germline, CDR1 is SGHDN and CDR2 is FVKESK. The length of the CDR3 is 17 residues. Trimming shortened V by 0 bases and J by 5 bases, and 16 bases separated the two germline ends. The chain's CDR3 is CASSQDLLAGLTGELFF. CDR3 nucleotides: TGTGCCAGCAGCCAAGATCTGTTGGCGGGCTTAACCGGGGAGCTGTTTTTT.

As concerns this clonotype: This may stem from a read error, because a much larger clone lies one nucleotide away. As the CDR3 is not closed by the conserved phenylalanine or tryptophan, this likely results from a read error. The CDR3 coding sequence is TGTGCCAGCAGCTTAGCGAGCGGCAAGTACAATGAGCAGTTCCTC. It specifies CASSLASGKYNEQFL. The J gene is TRBJ2-1, the V gene TRBV7-2; tentative D call: TRBD2 (5 bases). From germline, CDR1 is SGHTA and CDR2 FQGNSA. Trimming removed 0 bases from V and 4 bases from J, with 10 bases in between. The CDR3 totals 15 residues.

This clonotype was detected ten times or more. The CDR3 sequence: CASSYGPRTGFRGGYTF. The CDR3 coding sequence is TGTGCCAGCAGTTACGGGCCCCGGACAGGGTTCAGAGGTGGCTACACCTTC. The chain uses TRBV6-5 and TRBJ1-2; 8 nucleotides align to TRBD1. This CDR3 spans 17 amino acids. Per the germline V gene, CDR1 is MNHEY and CDR2 is SVGAGI. V lost 2 bases and J lost 7; bases outside the gene matches: 15.

This clonotype was counted many times. The V call is TRBV3-1, the J call TRBJ1-6; a weak D match, TRBD1 (6 bases). Trimming removed 4 bases from V and 5 bases from J, with 24 bases in between. Germline V gene data show CDR1 as LGHDT and CDR2 as YNNKEL (reference sequence). This CDR3 has 19 amino acids. CDR3 DNA: TGTGCCAGCAGCCCGACGAGACTCAGGGGTGGAAGGGATAATTCACCCCTCCACTTT. It specifies CASSPTRLRGGRDNSPLHF.

This clonotype was counted at least ten times. The chain employs TRBV6-2 or TRBV6-3 and TRBJ1-1, with D possibly TRBD1 on 5 matching bases. CDR3 length equals 15 residues. Per germline, CDR1 MNHEY and CDR2 SVGEGT. Trimming took off 2 bases at V and 5 bases at J, with 15 bases between the two ends. DNA for the CDR3: TGTGCCAGCAGTTACCCCTGGGCAGGGAGGACTGAAGCTTTCTTT. Protein: CASSYPWAGRTEAFF.

This clonotype was detected many times. The genes are TRBV29-1 and TRBJ2-3, with D tentatively TRBD1 (5 bases). The germline V and J ends were trimmed by 7 bases and 1 base, with 9 bases remaining between them. Germline CDR1 reads SQVTM; CDR2 reads ANQGSEA. This CDR3 has 12 amino acids. The CDR3 DNA sequence: TGCAGCGGGCAGGGTGGCACAGATACGCAGTATTTT. Its translation: CSGQGGTDTQYF.

This clonotype was observed many times. V gene TRBV7-2 combines with J gene TRBJ1-4; TRBD1 aligns across 8 bases. The germline CDR1 and CDR2 sequences are SGHTA and FQGNSA. Trimming removed 3 bases from V and 10 bases from J; junction bases left unmatched: 7. This CDR3 has 14 amino acids. CDR3 bases: TGTGCCAGCAGCTTTGGGACAGGCAAGGGAAAACTGTTTTTT. Amino acids: CASSFGTGKGKLFF. Using reference TRBV7-2 and TRBJ1-4 for the parts outside the CDR3, the full variable domain is GAGVSQSPSNKVTEKGKDVELRCDPISGHTALYWYRQSLGQGLEFLIYFQGNSAPDKSGLPSDRFSAERTGGSVSTLTIQRTQQEDSAVYLCASSFGTGKGKLFFGSGTQLSVL.

This chain joins TRBV7-9 and TRBJ1-5; D uncertain. The CDR3 length is 12 residues. CDR1 and CDR2 from the germline V gene are SEHNR and FQNEAQ (reference sequence). Deletions cut 0 bases from V and 5 bases from J, with 2 bases between. CDR3 sequence: CASSLAHQPQHF. The DNA for the CDR3 is TGTGCCAGCAGCTTAGCGCATCAGCCCCAGCATTTT.

This clonotype has just a few counts. The chain couples TRBV27 to TRBJ1-5; perhaps TRBD1 as D (5 bases). V was clipped by 2 bases and J by 7 bases, with 15 bases between them. CDR1 and CDR2 from the germline V gene are MNHEY and SMNVEV (reference sequence). The CDR3 has 15 residues. Here the CDR3 reads CASSLMGGSRQPQHF. In DNA, the CDR3 is TGTGCCAGCAGTTTAATGGGGGGTTCGAGGCAGCCCCAGCATTTT.

This clonotype has at least ten counts. The chain carries TRBV3-1 and TRBJ1-1; 10 nucleotides align to TRBD1. Germline CDR1 is LGHDT and CDR2 is YNNKEL (reference sequence). V shed 7 bases and J 11 bases; nucleotides not matched to a gene: 7. The CDR3 has 12 amino acids. CDR3 in amino acids: CASTLTGGDAFF. The DNA for the CDR3 is TGTGCCAGCACCCTGACAGGGGGCGACGCTTTCTTT.

CDR3 protein: CASSLRESGTEAFF. As DNA, the CDR3 is TGTGCCAGCAGCCTCAGGGAAAGCGGCACTGAAGCTTTCTTT. The chain is built from TRBV7-9 and TRBJ1-1; D possibly corresponds to TRBD1 (5 bases). The germline V and J ends were trimmed by 5 bases and 4 bases, with 14 bases remaining between them. Germline V CDR1 and CDR2: SEHNR, FQNEAQ (reference sequence). There are 14 residues in the CDR3.

This clonotype was counted ten times or more. The gene calls are TRBV21-1 and TRBJ2-1. TRBV21-1 is deemed a pseudogene. CDR3 length equals 11 residues. CDR3 protein: CASSKATEQFF. As DNA, the CDR3 is TGTGCCAGCAGCAAAGCGACTGAGCAGTTCTTC.

This clonotype was found many times. The rearrangement uses TRBV29-1 and TRBJ2-3; D not certain. Per the germline V gene, CDR1 is SQVTM and CDR2 is ANQGSEA. The ends were cut back, 2 bases at V and 5 bases at J, with 5 bases in the middle. This CDR3 is 11 amino acids long. The CDR3 DNA follows: TGCAGCGTTGAACAGTTAGATACGCAGTATTTT. Its translation is CSVEQLDTQYF.

This clonotype showed up just a few times. V usage is TRBV5-1 and J usage is TRBJ1-1; the D gene is possibly TRBD1 (5 bases). Germline V gene sequence: CDR1 SGHRS, CDR2 YFSETQ. The CDR3 is 14 residues long. V lost 6 bases to trimming and J lost 8 bases, with 20 bases between them. CDR3 residues: CASTTRFRGKEAFF. In DNA, the CDR3 is TGCGCCAGCACCACACGATTTCGGGGCAAAGAAGCTTTCTTT.